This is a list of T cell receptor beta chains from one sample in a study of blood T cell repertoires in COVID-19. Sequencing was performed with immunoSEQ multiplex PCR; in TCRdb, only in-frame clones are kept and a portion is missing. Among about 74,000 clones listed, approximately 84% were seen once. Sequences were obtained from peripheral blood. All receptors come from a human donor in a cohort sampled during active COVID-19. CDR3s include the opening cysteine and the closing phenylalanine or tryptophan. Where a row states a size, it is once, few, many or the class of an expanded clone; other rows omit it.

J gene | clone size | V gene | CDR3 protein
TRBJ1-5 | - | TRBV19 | CASSIVKSYQPQHF
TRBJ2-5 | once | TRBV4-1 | CASSQEGAETQYF
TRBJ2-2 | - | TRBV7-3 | CASRITTGVDTGELFF
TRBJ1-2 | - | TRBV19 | CASSLRGANGYTF
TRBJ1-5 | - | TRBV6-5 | CASRGQGYNQPQHF
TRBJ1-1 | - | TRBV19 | CASSPQGMNTEAFF
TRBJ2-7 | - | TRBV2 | CASSLQGWEQYF
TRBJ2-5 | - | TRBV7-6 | CASSLSPGLAEETQYF
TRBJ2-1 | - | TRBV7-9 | CASSLPGTSGGNEQFF
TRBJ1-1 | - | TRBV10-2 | CASSENGTAKGKAFF
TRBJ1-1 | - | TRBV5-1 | CASSSGTANTEAFF